These 24 T cell receptor beta chains came from one sample sequenced in a study of low-dose radiotherapy and immunotherapy resistance in tumors. TCRs were amplified for approximately 22 PCR cycles with a constant-region primer and V-primer adapter. TCRdb re-called the reads through MiXCR, storing one row per CDR3 protein. The sample lists fewer than 60,000 distinct CDR3 sequences; about 11% were seen once. Documented time point: before trial treatment. The specimen comprised PBMCs, sampled before treatment. These receptors were obtained from a female donor with ovarian cancer.

Many counts were recorded for this clonotype. The J gene is TRBJ2-1, the V gene TRBV6-5, with 9 bases fitting TRBD1. The ends lost 7 bases at V and 8 bases at J; junction bases unmatched: 18. Germline values: CDR1 MNHEY, CDR2 SVGAGI. The length of the CDR3 is 17 residues. CDR3 in DNA: TGTGCCAGCACCTTAGGTTGGGCCGGACAGGGGTCCCATGAGCAGTTCTTC. Translated, it gives CASTLGWAGQGSHEQFF.

This clonotype was observed at least ten times. V is TRBV30 and J is TRBJ2-1; 15 nucleotides agree with TRBD2. The J segment lost 7 bases and the V segment lost 4 bases, leaving 11 bases of the junction unmatched. The germline V gene encodes CDR1 GTSNPN and CDR2 SVGIG (reference sequence). The CDR3 sequence is 17 residues long. The CDR3 loop is CAWNHRRTSGGANEQFF. The CDR3 DNA reads as TGTGCCTGGAATCATAGAAGGACTAGCGGGGGGGCAAATGAGCAGTTCTTC.

This clonotype was detected many times. The J gene is TRBJ2-7, the V gene TRBV30; tentative D call: TRBD1 (6 bases). Trimming removed 0 bases at V and 6 bases at J, with 15 bases between. The CDR3 length is 14 residues. CDR1 is GTSNPN, CDR2 SVGIG, per germline (reference sequence). CDR3 sequence (DNA): TGTGCCTGGAGTGTATCTGGGGGCGGGCGCGAGCAGTACTTC. Protein: CAWSVSGGGREQYF.

V and J are TRBV28 and TRBJ2-7; 8 bases line up with TRBD1. V dropped 6 bases and J dropped 4; count of bases not matched to a gene: 11. The length of the CDR3 is 15 residues. The germline gives CDR1 MDHEN, CDR2 SYDVKM. CDR3 loop: CASRDGQGRFYEQYF. The DNA for the CDR3 is TGTGCCAGCAGGGACGGACAGGGAAGGTTTTACGAGCAGTACTTC. Full variable domain (outside the CDR3, taken from reference TRBV28 and TRBJ2-7): DVKVTQSSRYLVKRTGEKVFLECVQDMDHENMFWYRQDPGLGLRLIYFSYDVKMKEKGDIPEGYSVSREKKERFSLILESASTNQTSMYLCASRDGQGRFYEQYFGPGTRLTVT.

This clonotype was recorded many times. In nucleotides, the CDR3 is TGTGCCAGCAGCCAAGCTAGCAGCTACGAGCAGTACTTC. Its protein product is CASSQASSYEQYF. The V call is TRBV3-1, the J call TRBJ2-7; a weak D match, TRBD2 (5 bases). The CDR3 totals 13 residues. The ends were cut back, 1 base at V and 3 bases at J, with 7 bases in the middle. Germline CDR1 LGHDT, CDR2 YNNKEL (reference sequence).

This clonotype was observed at least ten times. The J gene is TRBJ2-3, the V gene TRBV29-1; 8 bases map to TRBD1. Germline-derived CDR1 and CDR2 are SQVTM and ANQGSEA. The junction had 9 bases not matched to a gene; V was cut back by 8 bases and J by 5 bases. This CDR3 has 13 amino acids. This CDR3 is CSLTDRAVDTQYF. CDR3 DNA sequence: TGCAGCCTGACGGACAGGGCTGTAGATACGCAGTATTTT.

This clonotype has a count of ten or more. This chain connects TRBV19 to TRBJ2-7, with 11 bases matching TRBD1. With V trimmed by 1 base and J by 3 bases, 2 bases remained unmatched. The CDR3 spans 15 residues. Per germline, CDR1 LNHDA and CDR2 SQIVND (reference sequence). The CDR3 nucleotides are TGTGCCAGTAGTATAGTCGGGACAGGGGGCTACGAGCAGTACTTC. This encodes CASSIVGTGGYEQYF.

This clonotype was counted at least ten times. This sequence joins TRBV7-3 and TRBJ2-5; D remains unclear. Germline V gene sequence: CDR1 SGHTA, CDR2 FQGTGA. The V end lost 2 bases, the J end lost 1 base, and 5 bases lay between the germline ends. The CDR3 consists of 13 residues. CDR3 sequence (DNA): TGTGCCAGCAGCTTAGCGGCCCAAGAGACCCAGTACTTC. Translating gives CASSLAAQETQYF.

As to this clonotype: A far more abundant clone sits one base away, making this likely a read error. The chain couples TRBV10-2 to TRBJ2-1; weak D call: TRBD2 (5 bases). V gave up 7 bases and J gave up 10 bases, with 14 bases separating them. This CDR3 region has 12 residues. CDR1 is WSHSY, CDR2 SAAADI, per germline. CDR3 in DNA: TGCGCCAGCATCGGCAGAACGGGGGAGCAGTTCTTC. Translation: CASIGRTGEQFF.

This chain connects TRBV30 to TRBJ2-7; no firm D call. Between the trimmed V and J ends, which lost 0 bases and 2 bases, there was a span of 8 bases. The CDR3 length is 13 residues. The germline V gene encodes CDR1 GTSNPN and CDR2 SVGIG (reference sequence). The DNA of the CDR3 is TGTGCCTGGAGTGTAGGGCTCACCTACGAGCAGTACTTC. Encoded protein: CAWSVGLTYEQYF.

This clonotype was counted at least ten times. The DNA of the CDR3 is TGCGCCAGCAGCTTGGTTGGCCAGATCTACGAGCAGTACTTC. This encodes CASSLVGQIYEQYF. J is TRBJ2-7 and V is TRBV5-1; no clear D. V was cut by 0 bases and J by 3 bases, with 10 bases left in between. The CDR3 sequence is 14 residues long. The germline V gene encodes CDR1 SGHRS and CDR2 YFSETQ.

In this sample, this clonotype turned up many times. This chain uses TRBV14 with TRBJ2-3; no definite D call. Trimming took off 2 bases at V and 4 bases at J, with 16 bases between the two ends. CDR1 SGHDN and CDR2 FVKESK come from the germline V gene. The CDR3 contains 16 residues. The CDR3 here is CASSQRWKGWADTQYF. The CDR3 DNA is TGTGCCAGCAGCCAAAGGTGGAAGGGATGGGCAGATACGCAGTATTTT.

At least ten counts were recorded for this clonotype. The gene calls are TRBV12-3 or TRBV12-4 and TRBJ1-2; a weak D match, TRBD1 (6 bases). Trimming removed 6 bases at V and 2 bases at J, with 16 bases between. The CDR3 runs 15 residues. For the CDR3, the DNA is TGTGCCAGCAGCCTAGGGGGGGCTGCCAACTATGGCTACACCTTC. Translating gives CASSLGGAANYGYTF.

About this clonotype itself: With a far larger clone one base away, a read error is the likely cause. The chain is built from TRBV29-1 and TRBJ2-1, with TRBD1 identical over 7 bases. Germline V lookup: CDR1 SQVTM, CDR2 ANQGSEA. V gave up 5 bases and J gave up 10 bases; unmatched junction bases: 20. The CDR3 spans 16 residues. The CDR3 DNA reads TGCAGCGTTACGCCGATAGACAGGGCGGTCGACTACGAGCAGTTCTTC. As protein: CSVTPIDRAVDYEQFF.

The sample holds many counts of this clonotype. This chain connects TRBV9 to TRBJ2-7, with unresolved D. The CDR3 has 14 residues. Trimming removed 4 bases at V and 0 bases at J, with 11 bases between. Germline loops: CDR1 SGDLS, CDR2 YYNGEE. CDR3 sequence reads: CASSPTVYSYEQYF. The CDR3 coding sequence is TGTGCCAGCAGCCCGACGGTTTACTCCTACGAGCAGTACTTC.

The chain is built from TRBV20-1 and TRBJ1-1, with D possibly matching TRBD1 (6 bases). The germline gives CDR1 DFQATT, CDR2 SNEGSKA (reference sequence). The germline V and J ends were trimmed by 0 bases and 1 base, with 12 bases remaining between them. The CDR3 is 15 residues long. The CDR3 nucleotides are TGCAGTGCTAGAGATTGGGGACATTCGAACACTGAAGCTTTCTTT. This translates into CSARDWGHSNTEAFF.

This clonotype has ten or more counts. The rearrangement joins TRBV9 to TRBJ2-7; TRBD2 matches 7 bases. The CDR3 has 15 residues. With V trimmed by 1 base and J by 1 base, 5 bases remained unmatched. The germline V gene has CDR1 SGDLS and CDR2 YYNGEE. The CDR3 DNA sequence: TGTGCCAGCAGCGTAAGCGGGACTACATCCTACGAGCAGTACTTC. Amino acid sequence: CASSVSGTTSYEQYF.

This clonotype came up many times. Written as DNA, the CDR3 is TGTGCCAGCAGCCCTGAGACAGGATCTCTTTCCTACGAGCAGTACTTC. This codes for CASSPETGSLSYEQYF. This sequence joins TRBV11-2 and TRBJ2-7, with D perhaps TRBD1 (6 bases). Germline V gene data show CDR1 as SGHAT and CDR2 as FQNNGV. Trimming shortened V by 5 bases and J by 1 base, and 18 bases separated the two germline ends. The CDR3 contains 16 residues. Drawing the rest from reference TRBV11-2 and TRBJ2-7, the complete variable domain is EAGVAQSPRYKIIEKRQSVAFWCNPISGHATLYWYQQILGQGPKLLIQFQNNGVVDDSQLPKDRFSAERLKGVDSTLKIQPAKLEDSAVYLCASSPETGSLSYEQYFGPGTRLTVT.

Many counts were recorded for this clonotype. The chain employs TRBV3-1 and TRBJ1-1; possibly TRBD1 for D (6 bases). Trimming cost V 0 bases and J 5 bases, with 19 bases left between them. The CDR3 contains 17 residues. Germline loops: CDR1 LGHDT, CDR2 YNNKEL (reference sequence). CDR3 in DNA: TGTGCCAGCAGCCAAGACGGGGGCGGGGGGGCGCAAACTGAAGCTTTCTTT. Its translation is CASSQDGGGGAQTEAFF. Using reference TRBV3-1 and TRBJ1-1 for the parts outside the CDR3, the full variable domain is DTAVSQTPKYLVTQMGNDKSIKCEQNLGHDTMYWYKQDSKKFLKIMFSYNNKELIINETVPNRFSPKSPDKAHLNLHINSLELGDSAVYFCASSQDGGGGAQTEAFFGQGTRLTVV.

In this sample, this clonotype turned up many times. This sequence joins TRBV6-9 and TRBJ2-7, with D unresolved. The CDR3 is 10 amino acids. CDR1 is MNHGY, CDR2 SVAAGI, per germline. Trimming cost V 8 bases and J 4 bases, with 6 bases left between them. This CDR3 is CASSIYEQYF. Here the CDR3 DNA reads TGTGCCAGCTCTATTTACGAGCAGTACTTC.

This clonotype was recorded many times. This chain links TRBV13 with TRBJ2-3; weak D call: TRBD2 (5 bases). V lost 5 bases and J 1 base, leaving 10 bases between the germline ends. Germline assignment: CDR1 PRHDT and CDR2 FYEKMQ (reference sequence). The CDR3 is 14 residues long. The CDR3 reads CASSTRTRTDTQYF. CDR3 sequence (DNA): TGTGCCAGCAGCACCCGGACTCGCACAGATACGCAGTATTTT.

This clonotype was counted only a few times. The rearrangement joins TRBV28 to TRBJ2-1; D ambiguous. The V gene's germline CDR1 is MDHEN and CDR2 SYDVKM. The CDR3 has 15 residues. Trimming shortened V by 7 bases and J by 0 bases, and 13 bases separated the two germline ends. CDR3 protein: CASIPGGSSYNEQFF. The CDR3 DNA reads TGTGCCAGCATCCCTGGCGGATCCTCCTACAATGAGCAGTTCTTC.

This clonotype was observed many times. The rearrangement uses TRBV9 and TRBJ2-2; no clear D gene. This CDR3 contains 15 residues. V dropped 3 bases and J dropped 6 bases, with 15 bases sitting between them. Germline lookup yields CDR1 SGDLS and CDR2 YYNGEE. The CDR3 DNA reads as TGTGCCAGCAGCGATCCTAGAGTGAGGTCCGGGGAGCTGTTTTTT. Its translation is CASSDPRVRSGELFF.

This clonotype was picked up many times. The chain combines TRBV2 with TRBJ2-6; D is undetermined. V lost 4 bases and J 0 bases, leaving 4 bases between the germline ends. Looked up from germline, CDR1 is SNHLY and CDR2 is FYNNEI. The CDR3 is 14 residues long. CDR3: CASSGISGANVLTF. The CDR3 DNA reads TGTGCCAGCAGTGGGATCTCTGGGGCCAACGTCCTGACTTTC.